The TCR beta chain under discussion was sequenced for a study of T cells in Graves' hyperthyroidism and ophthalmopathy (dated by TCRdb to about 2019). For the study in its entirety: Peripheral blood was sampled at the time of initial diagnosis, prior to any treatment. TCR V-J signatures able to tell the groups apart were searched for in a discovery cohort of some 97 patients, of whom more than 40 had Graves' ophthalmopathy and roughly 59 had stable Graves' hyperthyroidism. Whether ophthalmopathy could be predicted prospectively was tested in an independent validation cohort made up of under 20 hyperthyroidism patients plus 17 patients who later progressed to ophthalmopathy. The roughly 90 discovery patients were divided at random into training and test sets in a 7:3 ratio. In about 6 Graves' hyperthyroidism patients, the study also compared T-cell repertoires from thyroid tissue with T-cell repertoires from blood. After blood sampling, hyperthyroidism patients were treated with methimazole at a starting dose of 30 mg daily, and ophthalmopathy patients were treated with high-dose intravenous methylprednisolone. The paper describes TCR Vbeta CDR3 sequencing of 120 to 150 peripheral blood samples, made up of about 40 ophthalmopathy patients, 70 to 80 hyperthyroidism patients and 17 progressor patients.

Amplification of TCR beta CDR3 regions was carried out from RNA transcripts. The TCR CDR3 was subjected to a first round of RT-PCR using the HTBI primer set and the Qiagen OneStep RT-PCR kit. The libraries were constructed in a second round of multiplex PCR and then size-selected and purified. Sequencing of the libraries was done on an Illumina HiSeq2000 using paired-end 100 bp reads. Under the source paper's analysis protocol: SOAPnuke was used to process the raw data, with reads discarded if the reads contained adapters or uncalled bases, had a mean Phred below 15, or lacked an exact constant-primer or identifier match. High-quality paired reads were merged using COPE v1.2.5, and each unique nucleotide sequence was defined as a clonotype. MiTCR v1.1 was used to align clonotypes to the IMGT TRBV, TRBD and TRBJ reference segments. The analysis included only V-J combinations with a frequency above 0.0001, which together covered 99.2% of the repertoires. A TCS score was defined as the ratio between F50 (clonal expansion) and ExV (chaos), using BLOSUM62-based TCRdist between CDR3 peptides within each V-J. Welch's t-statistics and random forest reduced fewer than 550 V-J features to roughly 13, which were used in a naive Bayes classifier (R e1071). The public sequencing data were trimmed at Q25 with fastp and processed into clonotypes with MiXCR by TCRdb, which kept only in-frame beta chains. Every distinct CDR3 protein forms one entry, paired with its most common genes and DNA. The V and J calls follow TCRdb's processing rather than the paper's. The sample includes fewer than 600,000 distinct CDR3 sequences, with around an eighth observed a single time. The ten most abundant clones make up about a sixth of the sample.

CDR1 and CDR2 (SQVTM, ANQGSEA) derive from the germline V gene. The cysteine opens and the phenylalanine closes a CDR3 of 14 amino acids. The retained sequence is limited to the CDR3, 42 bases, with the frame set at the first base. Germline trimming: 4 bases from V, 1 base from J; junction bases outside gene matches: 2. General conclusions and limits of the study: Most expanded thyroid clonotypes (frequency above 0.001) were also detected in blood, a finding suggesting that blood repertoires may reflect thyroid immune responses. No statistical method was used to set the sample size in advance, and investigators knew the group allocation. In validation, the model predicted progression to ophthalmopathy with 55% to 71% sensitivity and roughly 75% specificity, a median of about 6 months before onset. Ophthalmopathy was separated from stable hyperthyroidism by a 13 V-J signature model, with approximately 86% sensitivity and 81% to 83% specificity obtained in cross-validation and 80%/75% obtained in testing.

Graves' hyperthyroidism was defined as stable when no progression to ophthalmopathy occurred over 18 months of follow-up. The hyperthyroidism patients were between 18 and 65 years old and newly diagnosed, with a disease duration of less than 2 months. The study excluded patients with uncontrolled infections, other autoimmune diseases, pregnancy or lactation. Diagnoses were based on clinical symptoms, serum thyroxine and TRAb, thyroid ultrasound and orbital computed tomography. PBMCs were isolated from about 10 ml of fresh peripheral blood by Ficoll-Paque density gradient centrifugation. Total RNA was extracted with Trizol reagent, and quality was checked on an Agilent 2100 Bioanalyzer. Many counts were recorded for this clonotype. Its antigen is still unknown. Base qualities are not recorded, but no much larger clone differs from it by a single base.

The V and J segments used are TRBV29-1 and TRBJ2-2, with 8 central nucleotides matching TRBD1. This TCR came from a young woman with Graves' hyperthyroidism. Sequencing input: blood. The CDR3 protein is CSVGTGRNTGELFF. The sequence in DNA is TGCAGCGTTGGGACAGGGAGGAACACCGGGGAGCTGTTTTTT.